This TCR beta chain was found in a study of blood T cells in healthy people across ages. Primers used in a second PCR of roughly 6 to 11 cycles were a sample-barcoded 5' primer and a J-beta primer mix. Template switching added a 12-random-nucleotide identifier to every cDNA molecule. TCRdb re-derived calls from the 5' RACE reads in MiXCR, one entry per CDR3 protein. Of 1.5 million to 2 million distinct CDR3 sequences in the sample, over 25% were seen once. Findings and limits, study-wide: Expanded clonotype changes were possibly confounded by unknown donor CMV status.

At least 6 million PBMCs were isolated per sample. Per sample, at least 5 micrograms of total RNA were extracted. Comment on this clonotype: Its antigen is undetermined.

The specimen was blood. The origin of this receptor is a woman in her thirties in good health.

This CDR3 reads CASSLWGQATGYTEAFF. The CDR3 nucleotides read TGTGCCAGCAGTTTATGGGGACAGGCCACGGGGTACACTGAAGCTTTCTTT. V and J are TRBV27 and TRBJ1-1; TRBD1 matches 8 bases. The J segment lost 3 bases and the V segment lost 1 base, leaving 10 bases of the junction unmatched. CDR1 and CDR2 (germline): MNHEY, SMNVEV (reference sequence). The CDR3 spans 17 residues.